Shown below are 28 T cell receptor beta chains from a single sample sequenced in a study of cytomegalovirus exposure and HLA in healthy donors. The PCR used 60 Vbeta and 13 Jbeta primers. Sequencing was performed with immunoSEQ multiplex PCR; in TCRdb, only in-frame clones are kept and a portion is missing. The sample shows over 150,000 clones, over 70% of them seen only once. Specimen: PBMCs. These TCRs come from a woman aged 45 to 65 in good health and CMV-seropositive.

This rearrangement joins TRBV18 to TRBJ2-5; TRBD1 aligns across 8 bases. The CDR3 is 16 residues long. Germline trimming cut 0 bases from V and 4 bases from J; bases unmatched to any gene: 7. Germline V gene sequence: CDR1 KGHSH, CDR2 LQKENI. The CDR3 DNA reads TGTGCCAGCTCACCACCCTCACAGGGGGTCGGAGAGACCCAGTACTTC. Translating gives CASSPPSQGVGETQYF.

V usage is TRBV6-5 and J usage is TRBJ1-5; no firm D call. The ends were cut back, 5 bases at V and 2 bases at J, with 10 bases in the middle. Germline CDR1 reads MNHEY; CDR2 reads SVGAGI. This CDR3 region has 14 residues. Written as DNA, the CDR3 is TGTGCCAGCAGTCAAAACGGGGGCAATCAGCCCCAGCATTTT. Its protein is CASSQNGGNQPQHF.

This rearrangement joins TRBV7-2 to TRBJ2-5, with a possible D match to TRBD2 (6 bases). CDR3 length equals 14 residues. V was cut by 8 bases and J by 5 bases, with 18 bases left in between. CDR1 is SGHTA, CDR2 FQGNSA, per germline. CDR3 residues: CASQLGVRGETQYF. The CDR3 DNA sequence: TGTGCCAGCCAGCTGGGTGTCCGGGGGGAGACCCAGTACTTC.

This chain joins TRBV7-2 and TRBJ2-2; 7 nucleotides align to TRBD1. This CDR3 spans 15 amino acids. J was trimmed by 4 bases and V by 2 bases; bases with no gene match: 4. In germline, CDR1 is SGHTA, CDR2 FQGNSA. DNA of the CDR3: TGTGCCAGCAGCTTACGACAGGGAGTCACCGGGGAGCTGTTTTTT. Encoded protein: CASSLRQGVTGELFF.

The chain uses TRBV6-5 and TRBJ1-1; a possible D gene is TRBD1 (5 bases). Trimming left V 4 bases short and J 5 bases short, with 11 bases between. Germline-derived CDR1 and CDR2 are MNHEY and SVGAGI. The CDR3 runs to 13 residues. The CDR3: CASSSREGTEAFF. DNA for the CDR3: TGTGCCAGCAGTTCACGGGAGGGGACTGAAGCTTTCTTT.

The V and J genes are TRBV29-1 and TRBJ1-1, with 9 bases that match TRBD1. The CDR3 is 13 amino acids. J was trimmed by 1 base and V by 6 bases; bases with no gene match: 3. Germline CDR1 reads SQVTM; CDR2 reads ANQGSEA. The CDR3 reads CSVSGQGNTEAFF. The CDR3 bases are TGCAGCGTCTCGGGACAGGGGAACACTGAAGCTTTCTTT. The whole variable domain, filled in from reference TRBV29-1 and TRBJ1-1, reads SAVISQKPSRDICQRGTSLTIQCQVDSQVTMMFWYRQQPGQSLTLIATANQGSEATYESGFVIDKFPISRPNLTFSTLTVSNMSPEDSSIYLCSVSGQGNTEAFFGQGTRLTVV.

This rearrangement joins TRBV7-2 to TRBJ1-5; 8 bases map to TRBD1. V gave up 5 bases and J gave up 6 bases; unmatched junction bases: 9. Germline values: CDR1 SGHTA, CDR2 FQGNSA. The CDR3 has 15 residues. The CDR3 sequence is CASSPQGEVGQPQHF. DNA of the CDR3: TGTGCCAGCAGCCCACAGGGGGAGGTGGGTCAGCCCCAGCATTTT.

This rearrangement joins TRBV6-5 to TRBJ1-2, with D possibly TRBD1 on 5 matching bases. V was cut by 3 bases and J by 7 bases, with 15 bases left in between. Per germline, CDR1 MNHEY and CDR2 SVGAGI. This CDR3 has 14 residues. CDR3 amino acids: CASSYSGGKGGYTF. CDR3 nucleotide sequence: TGTGCCAGCAGTTATTCGGGGGGAAAGGGTGGCTACACCTTC.

The V and J genes are TRBV28 and TRBJ2-1; 9 positions agree with TRBD2. V lost 5 bases and J lost 4; bases outside the gene matches: 6. Germline V gene data show CDR1 as MDHEN and CDR2 as SYDVKM. The CDR3 is 15 residues long. CDR3 nucleotide sequence: TGTGCCAGCAGTCTTAGCGGGAGTTCATACAATGAGCAGTTCTTC. This translates into CASSLSGSSYNEQFF.

CDR3 region: CASTGRDYSGELFF. In DNA, the CDR3 is TGTGCCTCGACGGGCAGGGATTACTCCGGGGAGCTGTTTTTT. This chain connects TRBV10-3 to TRBJ2-2, with D perhaps TRBD1 (5 bases). This CDR3 contains 14 residues. CDR1 is ENHRY and CDR2 is SYGVKD in the germline V gene. V was clipped by 11 bases and J by 6 bases, with 19 bases between them.

The chain joins TRBV28 to TRBJ1-3, with 8 bases aligning to TRBD1. The CDR3 contains 13 residues. J lost 2 bases, V lost 6 bases, and 0 bases had no gene match. Germline V lookup: CDR1 MDHEN, CDR2 SYDVKM. The CDR3 region has the DNA TGTGCCAGCAGGACAGGGGCTGGAAACACCATATATTTT. Translated: CASRTGAGNTIYF.

Of note for this clone: At one end, the junction sequence differs from germline, possibly due to a read error. V and J are TRBV27 and TRBJ2-4; no clear D gene. The germline V gene has CDR1 MNHEY and CDR2 SMNVEV (reference sequence). The CDR3 totals 14 residues. DNA for the CDR3: TGTGCCAGCAGTTTATCTGGGCCCAAAAACAGTCAGTACTTC. Translating it yields CASSLSGPKNSQYF.

The CDR3 sequence is CASSPSDRANTEAFF. The CDR3 nucleotides are TGTGCCAGCAGTCCTTCGGACAGGGCGAACACTGAAGCTTTCTTT. The chain employs TRBV11-3 and TRBJ1-1, with 8 bases aligning to TRBD1. The germline CDR1 and CDR2 sequences are SGHNT and YENEEA. This CDR3 is built from 15 residues. Losses at the gene ends were 6 bases for V and 1 base for J; bases not matched to a gene: 7.

The sample holds a few counts of this clone. The rearrangement uses TRBV4-1 and TRBJ1-2; 9 bases align to TRBD1. Germline V gene data show CDR1 as MGHRA and CDR2 as YSYEKL. J was trimmed by 4 bases and V by 5 bases; bases with no gene match: 8. This CDR3 comprises 15 residues. The CDR3 DNA is TGCGCCAGCAGCGCACCGGGACAGGGAAGCTATGGCTACACCTTC. It specifies CASSAPGQGSYGYTF.

The CDR3 DNA sequence: TGTGCCAGCAGCGGCCCGGGACGGAAAGTGCGGGGCCAAGAGACCCAGTACTTC. Residues: CASSGPGRKVRGQETQYF. The chain links TRBV21-1 to TRBJ2-5; the table's D gene call, TRBD2, was not cross checked with the DNA. TRBV21-1 is flagged as a pseudogene. This CDR3 has 18 residues.

The rearrangement joins TRBV9 to TRBJ2-1, with a weak D call TRBD1 (5 bases). CDR1 is SGDLS and CDR2 is YYNGEE in the germline V gene. The ends were cut back, 0 bases at V and 5 bases at J, with 9 bases in the middle. The CDR3 runs 14 residues. The CDR3 region is CASSVGGRDNEQFF. CDR3 in DNA: TGTGCCAGCAGCGTAGGGGGCAGGGACAATGAGCAGTTCTTC.

The CDR3 DNA is TGTGCCAGCAGCGTCAGTCGTGGAAACACCATATATTTT. Translation: CASSVSRGNTIYF. The chain has TRBV9 and TRBJ1-3; D not certain. The germline CDR1 and CDR2 sequences are SGDLS and YYNGEE. V was clipped by 2 bases and J by 3 bases, with 6 bases between them. The CDR3 runs 13 residues. Full variable domain (rest looked up from reference TRBV9 and TRBJ1-3): DSGVTQTPKHLITATGQRVTLRCSPRSGDLSVYWYQQSLDQGLQFLIQYYNGEERAKGNILERFSAQQFPDLHSELNLSSLELGDSALYFCASSVSRGNTIYFGEGSWLTVV.

This clone has only a few counts. The V call is TRBV4-1, the J call TRBJ2-2, with 10 nucleotides matching TRBD2. V dropped 1 base and J dropped 5; count of bases not matched to a gene: 10. CDR1 MGHRA and CDR2 YSYEKL come from the germline V gene. There are 18 residues in the CDR3. The chain's CDR3 is CASSQGGLAGVGTGELFF. The CDR3 nucleotides are TGCGCCAGCAGCCAAGGAGGCCTAGCGGGAGTTGGTACCGGGGAGCTGTTTTTT.

The V gene is TRBV5-4, the J gene TRBJ2-5, with 8 bases lining up with TRBD2. Trimming removed 3 bases from V and 4 bases from J; junction bases left unmatched: 5. The CDR3 totals 14 residues. Germline CDR1 is SGHNT and CDR2 is YYREEE (reference sequence). DNA for the CDR3: TGTGCCAGCAGCTCGGCCCGGGGGGGAGAGACCCAGTACTTC. It codes for CASSSARGGETQYF.

The rearrangement joins TRBV4-3 to TRBJ2-7; tentative D call: TRBD1 (6 bases). The CDR3 runs to 15 residues. Germline-derived CDR1 and CDR2 are LGHNA and YSLEER. The V end lost 4 bases, the J end lost 1 base, and 14 bases lay between the germline ends. The CDR3 sequence: CASSPQGSGSYEQYF. The CDR3 DNA reads TGCGCCAGCAGCCCCCAGGGGTCAGGGTCCTACGAGCAGTACTTC.

This chain links TRBV7-2 with TRBJ1-5; D is undetermined. V lost 5 bases to trimming and J lost 2 bases, with 10 bases between them. CDR3 length: 14 amino acids. Germline CDR1 and CDR2: SGHTA and FQGNSA. CDR3 loop: CASSEGIGNQPQHF. The DNA for the CDR3 is TGTGCCAGCAGCGAGGGCATCGGCAATCAGCCCCAGCATTTT.

This clone was picked up one time. V usage is TRBV27 and J usage is TRBJ2-7; D gene uncertain. Germline V gene data show CDR1 as MNHEY and CDR2 as SMNVEV (reference sequence). V dropped 6 bases and J dropped 2 bases, with 14 bases sitting between them. CDR3 size: 14 residues. CDR3 in amino acids: CASSSPRLTYEQYF. The CDR3 region has the DNA TGTGCCAGCAGCTCTCCGCGGTTGACCTACGAGCAGTACTTC.

This clone was seen just once. The chain carries TRBV10-3 and TRBJ1-3; perhaps TRBD1 as D (6 bases). The CDR3 has 15 amino acids. CDR1 ENHRY and CDR2 SYGVKD come from the germline V gene. The germline V and J ends were trimmed by 11 bases and 0 bases, with 17 bases remaining between them. CDR3 region: CAAGTLAFSGNTIYF. Written as DNA, the CDR3 is TGTGCCGCCGGGACACTCGCCTTCTCTGGAAACACCATATATTTT.

This clone has a handful of counts. The chain is built from TRBV2 and TRBJ1-5; D might be TRBD1 (6 bases). Trimming took 1 base from V and 2 from J, leaving 9 bases between them. Germline CDR1 and CDR2: SNHLY and FYNNEI. The CDR3 is 15 amino acids. The CDR3 DNA sequence: TGTGCCAGCAGTGAAGGGGGGCCTGGCAATCAGCCCCAGCATTTT. It specifies CASSEGGPGNQPQHF.

As DNA, the CDR3 is TGTGCCAGCAGTTACTCCGCGGGGGGGTTTGGCTACACCTTC. The encoded protein is CASSYSAGGFGYTF. The genes are TRBV6-5 and TRBJ1-2, with D tentatively TRBD1 (5 bases). The V gene lost 0 bases and the J gene lost 7 bases, with 12 bases spanning the gap. This CDR3 region has 14 residues. The germline CDR1 and CDR2 sequences are MNHEY and SVGAGI.

The chain has TRBV19 and TRBJ1-5; D not certain. V was clipped by 3 bases and J by 7 bases, with 10 bases between them. Germline CDR1 reads LNHDA; CDR2 reads SQIVND (reference sequence). The CDR3 has 13 amino acids. The CDR3 protein is CASSMGVVQPQHF. As DNA, the CDR3 is TGTGCCAGTAGTATGGGAGTCGTGCAGCCCCAGCATTTT.

V gene TRBV30 combines with J gene TRBJ1-5; no reliable D call. CDR3 length: 15 amino acids. Germline V gives CDR1 GTSNPN, CDR2 SVGIG (reference sequence). With 0 bases removed from V and 11 bases from J, the gap between germline ends came to 20 bases. CDR3 protein: CAWSVIGIRQSAQHF. The CDR3 nucleotides read TGTGCCTGGAGTGTTATAGGCATCAGACAATCAGCCCAGCATTTT.

In its sample, this clone was seen a few times. V and J are TRBV1 and TRBJ2-7; the listed D gene, TRBD2, was not tested against the DNA. TRBV1 is deemed a pseudogene. This CDR3 is 13 amino acids long. In DNA form, the CDR3 reads TGCACCAGCAGCCCATCCCTGCGGGTACTACAGTACTTC. It specifies CTSSPSLRVLQYF.